This TCR beta chain appears in the sequencing data of a study of T cell repertoires in cytomegalovirus infection. Study findings and constraints: It was HLA-C-restricted CMV-specific TCR beta clonotypes that dominated the response ex vivo.

The V end lost 1 base, the J end lost 0 bases, and 9 bases lay between the germline ends. The V gene's germline CDR1 is MDHEN and CDR2 SYDVKM. CDR3 size: 15 residues. Each CDR3 protein is one row after TCRdb ran MiXCR on the reads. There are around 740,000 distinct CDR3 sequences in the sample; roughly 36% occur only once, and more than 2.5% lies in the top ten. This clonotype was seen a handful of times. What it binds is unknown. Sequenced sample: PBMCs. This TCR was recovered from a human donor in good health (CMV status not recorded). Some clones in this sample may be carry-over from other donors' samples. The gene calls are TRBV28 and TRBJ1-1; D gene ambiguous. The CDR3 region has the DNA TGTGCCAGCAGTTTATTAAGTTCTCTGAACACTGAAGCTTTCTTT. This translates into CASSLLSSLNTEAFF. Drawing the rest from reference TRBV28 and TRBJ1-1, the complete variable domain is DVKVTQSSRYLVKRTGEKVFLECVQDMDHENMFWYRQDPGLGLRLIYFSYDVKMKEKGDIPEGYSVSREKKERFSLILESASTNQTSMYLCASSLLSSLNTEAFFGQGTRLTVV.